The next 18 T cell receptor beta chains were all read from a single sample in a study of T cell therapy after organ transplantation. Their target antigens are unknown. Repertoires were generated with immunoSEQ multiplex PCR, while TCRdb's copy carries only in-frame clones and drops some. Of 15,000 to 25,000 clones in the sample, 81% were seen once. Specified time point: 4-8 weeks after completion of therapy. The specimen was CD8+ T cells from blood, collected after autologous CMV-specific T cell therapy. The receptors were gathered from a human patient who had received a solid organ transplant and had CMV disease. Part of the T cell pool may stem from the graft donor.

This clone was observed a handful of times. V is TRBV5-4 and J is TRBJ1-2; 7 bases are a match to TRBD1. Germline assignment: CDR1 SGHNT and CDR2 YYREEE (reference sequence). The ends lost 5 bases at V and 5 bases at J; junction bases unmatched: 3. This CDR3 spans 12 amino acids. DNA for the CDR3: TGTGCCAGCAGGGGGACAGATTATGGCTACACCTTC. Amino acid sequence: CASRGTDYGYTF.

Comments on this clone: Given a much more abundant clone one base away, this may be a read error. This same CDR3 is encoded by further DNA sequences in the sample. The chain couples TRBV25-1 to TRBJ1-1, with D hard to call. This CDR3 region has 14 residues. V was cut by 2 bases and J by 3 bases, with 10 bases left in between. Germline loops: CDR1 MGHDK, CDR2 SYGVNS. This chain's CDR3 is CASSEQGRDTEAFF. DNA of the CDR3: TGTGCCAGCAGTGAACAAGGGAGGGACACTGAAGCTTTCTTT.

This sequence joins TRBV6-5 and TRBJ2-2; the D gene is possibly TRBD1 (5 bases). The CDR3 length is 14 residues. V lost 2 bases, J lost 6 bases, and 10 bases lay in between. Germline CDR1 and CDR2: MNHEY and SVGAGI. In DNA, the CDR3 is TGTGCCAGCAGTTACCCAGGGTGGGCCGGGGAGCTGTTTTTT. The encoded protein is CASSYPGWAGELFF.

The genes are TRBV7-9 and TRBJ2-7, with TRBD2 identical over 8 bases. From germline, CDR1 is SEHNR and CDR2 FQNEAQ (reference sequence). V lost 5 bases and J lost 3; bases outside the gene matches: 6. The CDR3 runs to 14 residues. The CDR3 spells CASSQGTSVYEQYF. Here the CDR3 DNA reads TGTGCCAGCAGCCAAGGGACTAGTGTCTACGAGCAGTACTTC.

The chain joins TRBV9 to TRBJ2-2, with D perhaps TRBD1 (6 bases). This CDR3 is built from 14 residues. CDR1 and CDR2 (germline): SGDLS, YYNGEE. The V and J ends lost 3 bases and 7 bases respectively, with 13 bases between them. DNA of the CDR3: TGTGCCAGCAGCGAAGGGACAAGCCACGGGGAGCTGTTTTTT. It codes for CASSEGTSHGELFF.

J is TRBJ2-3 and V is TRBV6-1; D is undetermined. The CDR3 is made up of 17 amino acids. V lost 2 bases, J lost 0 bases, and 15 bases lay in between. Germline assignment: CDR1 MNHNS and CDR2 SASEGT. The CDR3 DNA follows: TGTGCCAGCAGTGAATTTGAGAGAAACCCTAGCACAGATACGCAGTATTTT. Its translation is CASSEFERNPSTDTQYF.

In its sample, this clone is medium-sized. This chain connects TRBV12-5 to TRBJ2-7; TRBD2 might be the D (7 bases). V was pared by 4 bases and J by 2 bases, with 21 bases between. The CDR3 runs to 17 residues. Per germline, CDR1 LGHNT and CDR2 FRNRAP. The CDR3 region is CASGSPRSRGGTYEQYF. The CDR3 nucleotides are TGTGCTAGTGGTTCCCCCAGGTCGAGGGGGGGGACCTACGAGCAGTACTTC.

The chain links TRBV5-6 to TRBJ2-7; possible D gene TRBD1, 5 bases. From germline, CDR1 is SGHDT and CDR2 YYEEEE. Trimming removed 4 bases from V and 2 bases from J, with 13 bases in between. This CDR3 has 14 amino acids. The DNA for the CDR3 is TGTGCCAGCAGCAGCACAGGCCTTGCCTACGAGCAGTACTTC. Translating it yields CASSSTGLAYEQYF.

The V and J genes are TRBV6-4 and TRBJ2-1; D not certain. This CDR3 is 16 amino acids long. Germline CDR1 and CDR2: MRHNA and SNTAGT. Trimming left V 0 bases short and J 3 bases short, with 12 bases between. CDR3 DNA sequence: TGTGCCAGCAGTGACTCTGGATCCCTGGGCTACAATGAGCAGTTCTTC. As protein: CASSDSGSLGYNEQFF.

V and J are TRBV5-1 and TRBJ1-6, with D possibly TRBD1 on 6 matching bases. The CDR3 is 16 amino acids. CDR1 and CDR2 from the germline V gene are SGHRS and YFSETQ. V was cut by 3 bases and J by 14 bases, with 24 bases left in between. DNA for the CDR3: TGCGCCAGCAGCTCCAAGTGGTGGACAGTGCCTGGGTCCCTCCACTTT. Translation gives CASSSKWWTVPGSLHF.

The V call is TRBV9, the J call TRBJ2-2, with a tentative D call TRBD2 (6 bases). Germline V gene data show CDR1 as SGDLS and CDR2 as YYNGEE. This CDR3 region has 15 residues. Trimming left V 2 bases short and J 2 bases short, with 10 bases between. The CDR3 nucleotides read TGTGCCAGCAGCGTGGGCGGGACCAACACCGGGGAGCTGTTTTTT. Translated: CASSVGGTNTGELFF.

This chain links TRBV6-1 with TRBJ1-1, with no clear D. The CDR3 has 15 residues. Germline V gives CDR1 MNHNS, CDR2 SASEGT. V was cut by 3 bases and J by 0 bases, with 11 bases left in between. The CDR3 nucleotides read TGTGCCAGCAGTGAGAACAATATAGTGAACACTGAAGCTTTCTTT. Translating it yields CASSENNIVNTEAFF.

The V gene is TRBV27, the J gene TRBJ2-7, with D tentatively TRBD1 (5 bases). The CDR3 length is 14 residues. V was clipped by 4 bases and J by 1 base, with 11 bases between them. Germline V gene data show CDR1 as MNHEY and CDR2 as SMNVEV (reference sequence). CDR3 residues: CASSWVTGSYEQYF. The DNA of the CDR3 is TGTGCCAGCAGTTGGGTTACAGGTTCCTACGAGCAGTACTTC.

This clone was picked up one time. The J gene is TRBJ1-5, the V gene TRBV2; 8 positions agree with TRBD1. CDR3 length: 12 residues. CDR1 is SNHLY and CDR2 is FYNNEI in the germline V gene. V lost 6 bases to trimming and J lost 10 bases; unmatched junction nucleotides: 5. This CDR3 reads CASRRTGLPQHF. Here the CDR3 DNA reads TGTGCCAGCAGGAGGACAGGGCTACCCCAGCATTTT.

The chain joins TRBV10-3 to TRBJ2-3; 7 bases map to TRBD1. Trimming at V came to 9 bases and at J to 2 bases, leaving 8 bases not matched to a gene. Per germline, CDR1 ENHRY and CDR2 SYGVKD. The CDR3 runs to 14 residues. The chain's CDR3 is CAMSGTDNTDTQYF. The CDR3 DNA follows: TGTGCCATGTCCGGGACAGACAACACAGATACGCAGTATTTT.

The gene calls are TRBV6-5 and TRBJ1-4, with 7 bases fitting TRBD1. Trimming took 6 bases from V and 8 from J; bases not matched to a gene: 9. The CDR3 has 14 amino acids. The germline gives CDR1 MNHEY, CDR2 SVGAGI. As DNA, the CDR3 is TGTGCCAGCAGCGACAGGGTCGTAGGGGAAAAACTGTTTTTT. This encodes CASSDRVVGEKLFF.

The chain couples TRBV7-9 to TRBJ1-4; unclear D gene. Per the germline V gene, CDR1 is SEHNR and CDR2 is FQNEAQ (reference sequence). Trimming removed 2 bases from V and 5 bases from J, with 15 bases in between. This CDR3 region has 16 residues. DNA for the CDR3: TGTGCCAGCAGCTTAAGGTCCGGGGAACTAAATGAAAAACTGTTTTTT. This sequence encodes CASSLRSGELNEKLFF.

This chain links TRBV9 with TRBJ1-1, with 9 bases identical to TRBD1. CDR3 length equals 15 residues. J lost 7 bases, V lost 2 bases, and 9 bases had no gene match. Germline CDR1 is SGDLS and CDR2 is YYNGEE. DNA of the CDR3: TGTGCCAGCAGCGTCGATAACCCGGGACAGGGTGAAGCTTTCTTT. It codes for CASSVDNPGQGEAFF.